Listed here is a single T cell receptor beta chain. This clone was observed once. The target of this receptor is not known. One base away there is no much larger clone; base qualities are not given. The entry originates in a study of siplizumab effects on memory and regulatory T cells (dated by TCRdb to about 2019). Regarding the study in general: The effect of the anti-CD2 antibody siplizumab on alloreactive T-cell subsets was examined in allogeneic mixed lymphocyte reactions constructed from human PBMCs.

On the study overall, not on this receptor specifically: Siplizumab significantly lowered the cumulative frequency of alloreactive sequences that could be traced to unstimulated CD4+ memory T cells. Roughly 80-97% of proliferating CD4+ or CD8+ clones could not be assigned a naive or memory phenotype. Whether proliferating Tregs from siplizumab cultures were suppressive was not functionally confirmed. Among mappable alloreactive CD4+ clones, the Treg-derived fraction averaged approximately 63% with siplizumab versus about 27% in control reactions. Unstimulated naive T cells appeared more diverse than memory T cells, and naive cells seemed to contribute substantially to the alloresponse. Because sequences at frequencies below about 10^-5 were poorly captured, only a minor fraction of alloreactive clones could be mapped back to unstimulated subsets.

Between the V and J ends, shortened by 0 bases and 0 bases respectively, the junction contains 12 bases. Taken from cysteine to phenylalanine, the CDR3 has 17 residues. Only the CDR3 portion is preserved as DNA: 51 bases, with reading frame beginning at the first base. CDR1 and CDR2, per the germline V gene (reference sequence), are SEHNR and FQNEAQ. Sorted unstimulated T cells and proliferating T cells recovered from mixed lymphocyte reactions underwent TCRbeta CDR3 sequencing. Fresh whole blood from ten HLA-typed healthy donors served as the source for isolating PBMCs. To map where alloreactive clones came from, unstimulated CD4+ regulatory T cells were FACS-sorted. The library was produced with the immunoSEQ multiplex PCR assay. Each sample had 90,000 to 100,000 TCR templates assayed by the deep sequencing platform. Genomic DNA extracted from sorted T cells was used for TCRbeta CDR3 sequencing. The authors' analysis ran thus. Clonal analysis of TCRbeta CDR3 data was done in the R programming language. Comparing unstimulated samples against CFSE-low samples taken after the reaction was how alloreactive CD4+ and CD8+ clones were defined. Alloreactive CD4+ clones were assigned to regulatory or non-regulatory origin by matching sequences to sorted unstimulated Treg and non-Treg repertoires. Here the immuneACCESS table is served through TCRdb, limited to in-frame sequences with V and J called. Missing clones are a known gap in these copies; in checked studies unresolved V genes cover under half, and the rest lacks a known reason. That table gives V, J and clone size, and the DNA gave D and trimming. This sample has 100,000 or so clones in its table, and approximately 94% of those were observed once. The ten largest clones represent approximately 0.58% of the sample.

The rearrangement combines TRBV7-9 with TRBJ2-1, with TRBD2 as a weak D call on 5 bases. What was sequenced was Tregs sorted from blood. This receptor was obtained from a human donor in good health. Here is the DNA: TGTGCCAGCAGCTTAGCGGGAGCGCCTAGCTCCTACAATGAGCAGTTCTTC. Its coded protein is CASSLAGAPSSYNEQFF.